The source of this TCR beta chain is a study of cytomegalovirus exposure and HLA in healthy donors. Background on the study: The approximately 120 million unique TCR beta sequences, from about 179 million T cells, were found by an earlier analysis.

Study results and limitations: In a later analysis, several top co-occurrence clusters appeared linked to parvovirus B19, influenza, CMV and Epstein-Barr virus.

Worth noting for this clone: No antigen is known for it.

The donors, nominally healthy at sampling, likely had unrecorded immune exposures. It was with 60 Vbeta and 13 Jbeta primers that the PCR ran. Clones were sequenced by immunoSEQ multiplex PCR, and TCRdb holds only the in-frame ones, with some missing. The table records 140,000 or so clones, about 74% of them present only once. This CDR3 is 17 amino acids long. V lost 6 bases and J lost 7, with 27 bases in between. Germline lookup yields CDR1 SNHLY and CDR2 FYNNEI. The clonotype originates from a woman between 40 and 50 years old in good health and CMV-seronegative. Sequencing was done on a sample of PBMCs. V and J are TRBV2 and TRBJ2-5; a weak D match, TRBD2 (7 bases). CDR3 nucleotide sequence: TGTGCCAGCAGCGCCCCCTCCACTAGCGCAGGGGAGGGGACCCAGTACTTC. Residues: CASSAPSTSAGEGTQYF. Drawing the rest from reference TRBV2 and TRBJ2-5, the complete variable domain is EPEVTQTPSHQVTQMGQEVILRCVPISNHLYFYWYRQILGQKVEFLVSFYNNEISEKSEIFDDQFSVERPDGSNFTLKIRSTKLEDSAMYFCASSAPSTSAGEGTQYFGPGTRLLVL.